This T cell receptor (beta chain) was sequenced in a study of post-analysis software for immune sequencing data. In the study overall: Patients had relapsing-remitting, secondary progressive or progressive-relapsing multiple sclerosis; some lacked subtype.

Overall study results and limits: Same-batch preparations were strongly co-clustered by F measure. About 5 TRBV segments were significantly more frequent in patients than in controls. TRBV5-6, TRBV5-1 and TRBV20-1 were among these segments. Multiple sclerosis patients had significantly lower normalized Chao1 diversity than controls.

Built from TCR beta cDNA, the libraries had unique molecular identifiers in them. TCRdb itself ran the PCR reads through MiXCR, one entry per CDR3 protein. The sample lists under 900,000 distinct CDR3 sequences, 53% seen once, with roughly 4.4% in the top ten. Note on this clonotype: What it binds is not known. The germline gene is not matched at one end of the junction; a read error may be the cause.

Germline CDR1 MGHRA, CDR2 YSYEKL. The CDR3 extends over 13 amino acids. The specimen was blood. V is TRBV4-1 and J is TRBJ2-3, with D possibly matching TRBD2 (6 bases). The sequence came from a girl aged 5-17 years with multiple sclerosis. The CDR3 region is CASSQLPGDTKYF. DNA for the CDR3: TGCGCCAGCAGCCAACTTCCGGGAGATACGAAGTATTTT.